The sequence of this T cell receptor (beta chain) was determined in a study of OX40 agonist ivuxolimab in advanced cancers. This CDR3 is 14 amino acids long. CDR1 and CDR2 (germline): SGHTA, FQGNSA. V was pared by 5 bases and J by 0 bases, with 2 bases of the junction left unmatched. TCRdb's table, derived via immunoSEQ multiplex PCR, lists solely in-frame clones and lacks some. The sample carries around 72,000 clones, approximately 91% recorded once. The specimen was CD4+ or CD8+ T cells sorted from blood, collected in a trial of the OX40 agonist ivuxolimab. This sequence originates from an adult with an advanced solid tumor such as melanoma, head and neck, liver or kidney cancer. The V and J genes are TRBV7-2 and TRBJ1-2; 8 positions match TRBD1. CDR3: CASSRQGSNYGYTF. CDR3 coding DNA: TGTGCCAGCAGCCGACAGGGGTCTAACTATGGCTACACCTTC.